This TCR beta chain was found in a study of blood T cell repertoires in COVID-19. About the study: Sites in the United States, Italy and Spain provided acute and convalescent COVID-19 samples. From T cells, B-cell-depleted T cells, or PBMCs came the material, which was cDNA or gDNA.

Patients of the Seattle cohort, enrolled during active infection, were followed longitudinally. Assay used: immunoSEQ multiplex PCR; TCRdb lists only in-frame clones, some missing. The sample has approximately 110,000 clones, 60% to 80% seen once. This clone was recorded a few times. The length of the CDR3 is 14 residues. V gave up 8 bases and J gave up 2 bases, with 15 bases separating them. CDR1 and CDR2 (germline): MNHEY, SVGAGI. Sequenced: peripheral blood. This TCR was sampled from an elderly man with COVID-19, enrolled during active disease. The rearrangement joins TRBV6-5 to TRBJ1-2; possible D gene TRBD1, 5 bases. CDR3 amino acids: CASGKGFENYGYTF. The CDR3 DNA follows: TGTGCCAGCGGGAAGGGGTTTGAAAACTATGGCTACACCTTC.